The source of this T cell receptor beta chain is a study of tumor and adjacent non-tumor tissue in lung cancer. Study at large: Histology: around twelve adenocarcinoma, a couple of squamous cell carcinoma, 1 small cell lung cancer.

There are many counts of this clonotype. Its antigen is as yet unknown. The template was RNA from unsorted bulk tissue. Newly diagnosed lung cancer patients had thoracic surgery in China, August–late 2014, without prior chemotherapy. Study observations and caveats: Higher tumor TCR diversity was associated with shorter survival. Compared with tumor, normal lung showed significantly lower TCR diversity.

Three rounds of nested PCR, following a modified ARM-PCR protocol, produced the TCRbeta library. TCRdb re-derived calls from the multiplex PCR reads in MiXCR, one entry per CDR3 protein. Of 200,000 to 250,000 distinct CDR3 sequences in the sample, 60% to 85% were seen once. Germline V gene lookup returns CDR1 WSHSY and CDR2 SAAADI. Trimming took 6 bases from V and 7 from J; bases not matched to a gene: 6. CDR3 length equals 15 residues. Specimen: lung tumor tissue. The V gene is TRBV10-2, the J gene TRBJ2-1, with 13 bases identical to TRBD2. The TCR sequence derives from a man aged 60 to 75 with non-small cell lung cancer. The CDR3 sequence: CASRTSGGAGNEQFF. The CDR3, as DNA: TGCGCCAGCAGAACTAGCGGGGGGGCGGGAAATGAGCAGTTCTTC.